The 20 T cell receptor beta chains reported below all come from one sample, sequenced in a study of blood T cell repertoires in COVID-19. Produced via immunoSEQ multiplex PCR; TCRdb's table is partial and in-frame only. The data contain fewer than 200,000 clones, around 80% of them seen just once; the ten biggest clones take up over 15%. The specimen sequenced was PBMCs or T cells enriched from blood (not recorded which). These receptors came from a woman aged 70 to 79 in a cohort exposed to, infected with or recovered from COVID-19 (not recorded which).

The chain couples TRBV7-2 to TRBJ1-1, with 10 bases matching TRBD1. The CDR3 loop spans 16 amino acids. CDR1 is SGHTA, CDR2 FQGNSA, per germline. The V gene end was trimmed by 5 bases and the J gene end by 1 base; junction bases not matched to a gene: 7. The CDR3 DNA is TGTGCCAGCAGCCTGACAGGGGGCGCATGGAACACTGAAGCTTTCTTT. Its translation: CASSLTGGAWNTEAFF.

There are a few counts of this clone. CDR3 residues: CASSIGTGGYQPQHF. The CDR3 nucleotides read TGTGCCAGTAGTATCGGGACAGGCGGGTATCAGCCCCAGCATTTT. This rearrangement joins TRBV19 to TRBJ1-5, with TRBD1 identical over 8 bases. The CDR3 consists of 15 residues. J was trimmed by 5 bases and V by 3 bases; bases with no gene match: 6. Germline V gives CDR1 LNHDA, CDR2 SQIVND (reference sequence).

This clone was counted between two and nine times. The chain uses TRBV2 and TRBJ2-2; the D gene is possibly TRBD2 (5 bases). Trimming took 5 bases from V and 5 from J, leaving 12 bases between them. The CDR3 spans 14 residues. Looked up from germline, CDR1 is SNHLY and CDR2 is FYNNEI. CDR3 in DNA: TGTGCCAGCAGTCGGGGATCTGTGACCGGGGAGCTGTTTTTT. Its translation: CASSRGSVTGELFF.

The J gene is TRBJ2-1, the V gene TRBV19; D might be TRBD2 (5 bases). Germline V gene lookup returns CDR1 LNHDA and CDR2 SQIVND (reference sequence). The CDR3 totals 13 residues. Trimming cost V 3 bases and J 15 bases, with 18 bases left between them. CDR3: CASSMVKRDTRFF. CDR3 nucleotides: TGTGCCAGTAGTATGGTAAAACGGGATACGAGGTTCTTC.

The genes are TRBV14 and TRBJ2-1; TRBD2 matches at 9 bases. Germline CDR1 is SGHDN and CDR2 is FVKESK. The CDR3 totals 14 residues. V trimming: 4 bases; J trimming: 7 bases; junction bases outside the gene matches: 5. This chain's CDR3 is CASSPLAGLNEQFF. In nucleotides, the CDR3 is TGTGCCAGCAGCCCGCTAGCGGGATTGAATGAGCAGTTCTTC.

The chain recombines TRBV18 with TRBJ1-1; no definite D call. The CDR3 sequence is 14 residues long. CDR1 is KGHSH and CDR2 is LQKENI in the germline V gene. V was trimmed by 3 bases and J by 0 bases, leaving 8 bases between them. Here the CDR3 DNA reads TGTGCCAGCTCACCGACGGAGATGAACACTGAAGCTTTCTTT. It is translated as CASSPTEMNTEAFF.

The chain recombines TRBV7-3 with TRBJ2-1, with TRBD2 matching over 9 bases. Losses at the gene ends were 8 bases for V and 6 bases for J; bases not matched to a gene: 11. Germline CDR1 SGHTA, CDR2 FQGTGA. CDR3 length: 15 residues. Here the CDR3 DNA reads TGTGCCAGCTCTCTTAGCGGGAGATTGGTCAATGAGCAGTTCTTC. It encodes CASSLSGRLVNEQFF.

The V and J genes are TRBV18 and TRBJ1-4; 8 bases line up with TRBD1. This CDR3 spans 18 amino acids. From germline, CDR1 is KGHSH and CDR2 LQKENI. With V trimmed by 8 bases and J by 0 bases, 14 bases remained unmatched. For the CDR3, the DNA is TGTGCCAGCACGCCATCTGGGACAGGATCACCAACTAATGAAAAACTGTTTTTT. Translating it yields CASTPSGTGSPTNEKLFF.

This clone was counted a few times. CDR3 protein: CATSDRDRGGTDTQYF. The CDR3 coding sequence is TGTGCCACCAGTGATCGGGACAGGGGGGGGACAGATACGCAGTATTTT. The chain joins TRBV24-1 to TRBJ2-3; 11 bases match TRBD1. The CDR3 length is 16 residues. J was trimmed by 3 bases and V by 3 bases; bases with no gene match: 4. Germline V gene sequence: CDR1 KGHDR, CDR2 SFDVKD.

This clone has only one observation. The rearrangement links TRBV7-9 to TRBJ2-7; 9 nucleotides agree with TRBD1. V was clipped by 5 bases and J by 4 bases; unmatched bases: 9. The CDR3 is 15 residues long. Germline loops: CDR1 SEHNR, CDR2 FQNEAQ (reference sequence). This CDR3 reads CASSVGTGSLYEQYF. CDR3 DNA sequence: TGTGCCAGCAGCGTTGGGACAGGGAGTTTATACGAGCAGTACTTC.

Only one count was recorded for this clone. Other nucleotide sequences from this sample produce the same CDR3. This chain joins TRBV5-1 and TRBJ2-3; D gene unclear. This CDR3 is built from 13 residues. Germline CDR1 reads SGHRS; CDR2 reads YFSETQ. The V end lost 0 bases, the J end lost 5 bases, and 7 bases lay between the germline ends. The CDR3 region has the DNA TGCGCCAGCAGCTTGGGAGCGAAAGATACGCAGTATTTT. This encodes CASSLGAKDTQYF.

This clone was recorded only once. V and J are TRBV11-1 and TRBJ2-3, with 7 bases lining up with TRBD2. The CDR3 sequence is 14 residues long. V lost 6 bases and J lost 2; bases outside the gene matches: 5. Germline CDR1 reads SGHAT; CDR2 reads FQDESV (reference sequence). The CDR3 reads CASSPREVTDTQYF. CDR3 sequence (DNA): TGTGCCAGCAGTCCACGGGAGGTCACAGATACGCAGTATTTT.

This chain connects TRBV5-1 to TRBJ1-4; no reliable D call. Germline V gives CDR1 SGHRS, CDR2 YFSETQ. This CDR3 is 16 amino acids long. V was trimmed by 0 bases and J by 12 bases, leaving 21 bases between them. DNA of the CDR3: TGCGCCAGCAGCTTGGGACTTAAAAATTCTGGCGAAGAACTGTTTTTT. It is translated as CASSLGLKNSGEELFF. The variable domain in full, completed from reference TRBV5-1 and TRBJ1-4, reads KAGVTQTPRYLIKTRGQQVTLSCSPISGHRSVSWYQQTPGQGLQFLFEYFSETQRNKGNFPGRFSGRQFSNSRSEMNVSTLELGDSALYLCASSLGLKNSGEELFFGSGTQLSVL.

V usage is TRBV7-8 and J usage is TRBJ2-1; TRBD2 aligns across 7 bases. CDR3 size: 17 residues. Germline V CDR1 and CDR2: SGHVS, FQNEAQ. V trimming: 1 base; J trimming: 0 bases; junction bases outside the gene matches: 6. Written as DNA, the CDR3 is TGTGCCAGCAGCTTAGTCATAGGCGGGAGCTCCTACAATGAGCAGTTCTTC. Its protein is CASSLVIGGSSYNEQFF.

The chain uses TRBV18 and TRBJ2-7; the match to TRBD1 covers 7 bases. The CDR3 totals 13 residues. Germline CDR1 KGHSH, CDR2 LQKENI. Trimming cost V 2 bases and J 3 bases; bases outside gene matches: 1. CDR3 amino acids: CASSPGTDYEQYF. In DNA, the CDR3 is TGTGCCAGCTCACCAGGGACAGACTACGAGCAGTACTTC.

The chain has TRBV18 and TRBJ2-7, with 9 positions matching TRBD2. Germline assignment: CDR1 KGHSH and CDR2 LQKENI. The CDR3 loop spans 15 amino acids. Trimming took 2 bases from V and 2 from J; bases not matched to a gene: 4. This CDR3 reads CASSPNGLATYEQYF. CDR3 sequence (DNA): TGTGCCAGCTCACCAAACGGACTAGCGACCTACGAGCAGTACTTC.

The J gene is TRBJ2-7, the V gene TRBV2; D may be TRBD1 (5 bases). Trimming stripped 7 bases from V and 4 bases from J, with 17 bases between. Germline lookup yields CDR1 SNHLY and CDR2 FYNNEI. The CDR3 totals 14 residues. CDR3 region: CASKGDRIIYEQYF. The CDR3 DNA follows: TGTGCCAGCAAAGGGGATAGGATTATATACGAGCAGTACTTC.

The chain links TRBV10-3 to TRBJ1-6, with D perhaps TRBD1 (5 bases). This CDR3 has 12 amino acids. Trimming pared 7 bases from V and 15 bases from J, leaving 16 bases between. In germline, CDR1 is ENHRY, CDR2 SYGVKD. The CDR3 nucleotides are TGTGCCATCACCCCGGGGGGGAGTCACCTCCACTTT. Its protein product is CAITPGGSHLHF.

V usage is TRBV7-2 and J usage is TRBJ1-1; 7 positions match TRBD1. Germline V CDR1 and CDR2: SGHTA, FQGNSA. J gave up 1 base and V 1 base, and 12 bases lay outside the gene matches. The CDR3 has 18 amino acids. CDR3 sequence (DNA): TGTGCCAGCAGCTTAGAGAGTGGACAGGCGACAGGGAACACTGAAGCTTTCTTT. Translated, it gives CASSLESGQATGNTEAFF.

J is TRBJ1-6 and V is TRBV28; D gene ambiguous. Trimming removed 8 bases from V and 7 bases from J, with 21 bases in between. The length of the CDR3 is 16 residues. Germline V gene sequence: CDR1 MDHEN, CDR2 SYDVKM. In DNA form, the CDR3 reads TGTGCCAGCTTAATAAGTGCGAGGTTGCCCAATTCACCCCTCCACTTT. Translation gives CASLISARLPNSPLHF. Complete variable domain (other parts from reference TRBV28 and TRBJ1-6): DVKVTQSSRYLVKRTGEKVFLECVQDMDHENMFWYRQDPGLGLRLIYFSYDVKMKEKGDIPEGYSVSREKKERFSLILESASTNQTSMYLCASLISARLPNSPLHFGNGTRLTVT.